Given below is one TCR beta chain in context. These data belong to a study of blood T cell repertoires in COVID-19. Background on the study: The United States, Italy and Spain provided the acute and convalescent COVID-19 samples. In each case, the material was cDNA or gDNA derived from T cells, B-cell-depleted T cells, or PBMCs.

The CDR3 has 11 amino acids. Trimming took 4 bases from V and 13 from J, leaving 13 bases between them. From germline, CDR1 is LNHDA and CDR2 SQIVND (reference sequence). As handled by the study authors: From reference gene primer amplification, estimates of nucleated cell counts were derived. The repertoire was sequenced with immunoSEQ multiplex PCR; TCRdb's copy has only in-frame clones and lacks some. The V and J calls and clone size were taken over from that table, and D and trimming were inferred from the DNA. The table records 120,000 to 150,000 clones, 85% of them present only once. The receptor was isolated from a human donor with acute or convalescent COVID-19. The donor label of this sample is uncertain. The sequenced sample was peripheral blood. The gene calls are TRBV19 and TRBJ1-1; D ambiguous. Here the CDR3 reads CASSSLRFGFF. The CDR3 DNA sequence: TGTGCCAGTAGTAGCCTCCGATTCGGTTTCTTT.